This record concerns one TCR beta chain sequence. Its specificity is unknown. The CDR3 covers 18 residues. The V and J ends lost 6 bases and 7 bases, in that order; junction bases with no gene match: 17. Germline values: CDR1 SNHLY, CDR2 FYNNEI. These data originate in a study of T cell responses to AZD1222 COVID-19 vaccine. Study findings and constraints: Reports indicate that nearly half of spike-specific TCRs are directed at unmutated variant regions. The repertoires were collected only after the peak T cell response. Only a handful of AZD1222 recipients, roughly six in all, had baseline seropositivity.

TCRdb's copy holds only in-frame clones and misses some; the assay was immunoSEQ multiplex PCR. Among about 160,000 clones listed, roughly 90% were seen once. The V and J genes are TRBV2 and TRBJ1-4, with TRBD1 identical over 10 bases. This receptor was taken from an adult who received the AZD1222 COVID-19 vaccine. The source was peripheral blood, collected 28 days after the second AZD1222 dose. The CDR3 reads CASSETEWPGQGSEKLFF. The CDR3 DNA is TGTGCCAGCAGCGAAACGGAATGGCCGGGACAGGGGAGTGAAAAACTGTTTTTT.